This entry features one T cell receptor (beta chain) sequence. Its antigen is still unknown. Trimming stripped 4 bases from V and 0 bases from J, with 11 bases between. This CDR3 contains 15 residues. Germline CDR1 is SGHDN and CDR2 is FVKESK. This sample is part of a study of response to subunit inactivated influenza vaccine. Broader study findings: Authors suggested seasonal influenza vaccinations each recruit few new T cells.

TCRdb re-derived calls from the RT-PCR reads in MiXCR, one entry per CDR3 protein. The data show hundreds of thousands of distinct CDR3 sequences, less than 20% seen once. Source: PBMCs from blood, taken around 5 days after vaccination. The source of this sequence is a man aged 45-65 years who received an inactivated influenza vaccine. The chain has TRBV14 and TRBJ2-3; no definite D call. In nucleotides, the CDR3 is TGTGCCAGCAGCCCTCACCACTATAGCACAGATACGCAGTATTTT. Its translation is CASSPHHYSTDTQYF.